The sequence of this T cell receptor beta chain was determined in a study of CD8+CD57+ T cells in acquired aplastic anemia. Looking at the study overall: Isolated CD4+ and CD8+ cells, once sorted, yielded DNA averaging roughly 3 ug. Study-wide points: Patients and controls shared some 30 CD8+ CDR3 sequences, highly expressed in patients.

For CDR3 and TCR beta VDJ profiling, genomic DNA was the template used. TCRdb reprocessed the reads via MiXCR and lists one record per CDR3 protein. The sample lists some 150,000 distinct CDR3 sequences, 35% to 50% seen once, with roughly 8.4% in the top ten. This clonotype was seen repeatedly, ten times or more. The antigen remains undetermined. This CDR3 comprises 14 residues. Trimming removed 1 base at V and 2 bases at J, with 9 bases between. Germline V gene data show CDR1 as MNHNS and CDR2 as SASEGT. Sample: sorted CD4+, CD8+, or CD8+CD57+ T cells (not recorded which) from PBMCs. This TCR derives from a human donor in good health, serving as a control. This sequence joins TRBV6-1 and TRBJ2-7; a possible D gene is TRBD1 (7 bases). This chain's CDR3 is CASSEGGTAYEQYF. CDR3 DNA: TGTGCCAGCAGTGAAGGCGGGACAGCCTACGAGCAGTACTTC.